This T cell receptor beta chain was found in a study of blood T cell repertoires in COVID-19. Whole-study context: Spain, Italy and the United States supplied samples that represented acute and convalescent COVID-19. Sources were T cells, B-cell-depleted T cells, or PBMCs; the material itself was cDNA or gDNA.

Enrolment of Seattle patients took place during active infection, and they were followed longitudinally. In the authors' workflow: Reference gene primer amplification gave estimated nucleated cell counts. Using immunoSEQ multiplex PCR, the repertoire was profiled, and TCRdb retains in-frame clones only, with some absent. For V, J and clone size, that table is used; D and trimming come from the DNA. The sample shows 250,000 or so clones, more than 80% of them seen only once. This CDR3 region has 15 residues. V was trimmed by 0 bases and J by 11 bases, leaving 20 bases between them. Per germline, CDR1 SGHAT and CDR2 FQNNGV.

The sequence came from a man in his thirties or forties with COVID-19, enrolled during active disease. The chain recombines TRBV11-2 with TRBJ2-7; D is perhaps TRBD1 (7 bases). Sequenced material: peripheral blood. The CDR3 here is CASSLETGDWRTEYF. CDR3 bases: TGTGCCAGCAGCTTAGAAACAGGGGACTGGAGGACGGAGTACTTC.